This TCR beta chain was obtained from a study of preoperative IRX-2 immunotherapy in early breast cancer (dated by TCRdb to between 2018 and 2021). The protocol used for the library was the immunoSEQ multiplex PCR assay. TCRdb holds this immuneACCESS table with in-frame rearrangements only. Some clones are missing; in checked studies, unresolved V genes explain under half, and the rest has no known cause. This sample holds roughly 25,000 clones; around 96% were observed only once. The ten largest make up under 20% of the sample. The CDR3 has 16 amino acids, counting the end cysteine and phenylalanine. Solely the CDR3 DNA is kept, with 48 bases framed from the first base. From a lookup of the germline V gene, CDR1 and CDR2 are SNHLY and FYNNEI. V is shortened by 2 bases, J by 6 bases, and the region joining them spans 20 bases. The treatment or condition label here, explained by the study, means: preoperative locoregional IRX-2 cytokine immunotherapy. The samples were obtained from a phase Ib study in which preoperative, locoregional IRX-2 cytokine immunotherapy intended to prime immune responses was tested. The donors were early-stage breast cancer patients who were given IRX-2 prior to surgery.

About this clone: What antigen it recognizes has not been identified. The record has no base qualities; no much larger clone is one base away.

The TCR sequence derives from a human donor with breast cancer. Sequencing was performed on tumor tissue, taken after IRX-2 immunotherapy. The chain is encoded by TRBV2 joined to TRBJ2-7, with no D gene named confidently. Here is the DNA: TGTGCCAGCAGTGAAATCGTAATAGAAAGAAGTAGCGAGCAGTACTTC. Translated, this is CASSEIVIERSSEQYF.